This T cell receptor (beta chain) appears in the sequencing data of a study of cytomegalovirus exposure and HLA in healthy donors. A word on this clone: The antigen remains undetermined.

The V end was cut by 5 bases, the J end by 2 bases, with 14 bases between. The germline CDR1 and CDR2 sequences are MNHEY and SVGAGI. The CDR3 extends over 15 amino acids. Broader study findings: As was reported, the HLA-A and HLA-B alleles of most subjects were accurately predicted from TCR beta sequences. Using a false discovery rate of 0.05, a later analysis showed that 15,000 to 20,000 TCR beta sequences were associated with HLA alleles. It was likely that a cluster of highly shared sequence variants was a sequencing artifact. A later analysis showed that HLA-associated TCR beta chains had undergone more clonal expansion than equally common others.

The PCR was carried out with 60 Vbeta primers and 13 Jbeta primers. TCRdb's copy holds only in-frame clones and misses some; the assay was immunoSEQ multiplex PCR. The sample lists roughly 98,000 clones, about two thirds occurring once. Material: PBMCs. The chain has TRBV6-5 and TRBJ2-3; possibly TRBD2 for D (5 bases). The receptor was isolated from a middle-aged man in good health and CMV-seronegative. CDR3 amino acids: CASSPGVLATDTQYF. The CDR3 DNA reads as TGTGCCAGCAGTCCCGGGGTCCTGGCCACAGATACGCAGTATTTT.